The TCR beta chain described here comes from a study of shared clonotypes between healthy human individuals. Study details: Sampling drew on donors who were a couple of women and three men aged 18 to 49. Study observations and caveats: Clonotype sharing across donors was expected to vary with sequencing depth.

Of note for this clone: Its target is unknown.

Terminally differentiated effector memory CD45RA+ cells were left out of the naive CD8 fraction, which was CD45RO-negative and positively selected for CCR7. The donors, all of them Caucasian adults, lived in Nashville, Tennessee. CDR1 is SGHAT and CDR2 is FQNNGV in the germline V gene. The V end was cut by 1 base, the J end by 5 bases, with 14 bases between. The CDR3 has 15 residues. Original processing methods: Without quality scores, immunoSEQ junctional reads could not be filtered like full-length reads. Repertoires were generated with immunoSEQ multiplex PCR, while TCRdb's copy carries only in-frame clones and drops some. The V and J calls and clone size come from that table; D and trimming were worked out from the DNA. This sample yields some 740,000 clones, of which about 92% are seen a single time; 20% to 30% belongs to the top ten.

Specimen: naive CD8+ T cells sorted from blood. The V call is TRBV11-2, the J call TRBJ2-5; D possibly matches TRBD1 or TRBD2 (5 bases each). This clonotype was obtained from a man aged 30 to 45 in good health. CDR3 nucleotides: TGTGCCAGCAGCTTAGTCGTGGGGGAGATTGAGACCCAGTACTTC. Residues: CASSLVVGEIETQYF.